This TCR beta chain was sequenced during a study of cytomegalovirus exposure and HLA in healthy donors (dated by TCRdb to about 2017). Notes on the research overall: An earlier analysis of 550 to 700 of the donors reported roughly 300 Gb of sequence data and some 100 million unique TCR beta sequences from about 200 million T cells. About 310 gigabases of sequencing data and 70 million to 100 million unique TCR sequences were included in an early release covering 500 to 750 HLA-typed donors. Of the roughly 400 genotyped donors, approximately 82% fell in the genetic ancestry cluster associated with self-reported Caucasian donors. The study aimed to test whether cataloging public T cell receptors could reveal signatures of past pathogen exposure. Using immunosequencing, the study profiled T cell repertoires from 640 or so subjects and related those repertoires to cytomegalovirus serostatus. Along with the approximately 670-subject first cohort, a separate validation cohort of approximately 110 different subjects was used. To predict cytomegalovirus infection status, the study brought together high-throughput TCR immunosequencing, statistical association of individual TCRs with disease status, and machine learning. In a later analysis, previously published TCR beta repertoires from about 640 donors were re-analyzed and high-resolution HLA genotyping was added so that TCR occurrence patterns could be studied. Rather than using new phenotypic data, the later analysis identified candidate immune exposures from TCR beta sequences and from how often those sequences occurred across donors. In an earlier analysis of 587 of the donors, high-throughput TCR beta sequencing was used to judge whether each TCR beta V gene segment behaved as functional or pseudogenic. Donor age, sex, ethnicity and CMV serostatus were compiled together with the repertoire data. A later genetic analysis took genome-wide SNP genotypes for about 65% of the roughly 670 donors and used that subset as a discovery cohort. All discovery cohort repertoires had been generated on a single sequencing platform. Both class I and class II loci were covered by HLA typing, at four-digit resolution. The number of typed donors differed by locus: roughly 629-630 for A, B, C, DRB1 and DQB1; roughly 510 for DQA1; approximately 600 for DPA1; and roughly 490 for DPB1. Roughly five DR-DQ haplotypes were handled as single units for association and clustering, since linkage in the cohort was strong. Among around 400 genotyped donors of the cohort, an average of around 240,000 unique TCR beta nucleotide sequences were sequenced per donor, roughly 20% of them non-productive.

About this clone itself: Its cognate antigen has yet to be identified. No base-level quality is on record; no much larger clone is a single base apart.

Trimming takes 5 bases from V and 0 bases from J, and the germline ends sit 11 bases apart. CDR1 and CDR2, per the germline V gene, are SGHTA and FQGTGA. The CDR3, from cysteine to phenylalanine, totals 15 residues. The retained sequence is limited to the CDR3, 45 bases, with the frame set at the first base. Overall results and qualifications from the work: In a later genetic analysis, a missense DCLRE1C variant was associated with V-gene and J-gene trimming of TCR beta chains, and the association was replicated in an independent cohort. For the cohort, immune exposure information was limited to CMV serostatus. A few of the identified cytomegalovirus-associated TCR beta chains were confirmed in vitro to be specific for cytomegalovirus antigens. Presence/absence analyses assumed roughly uniform sequencing depth across donors, an assumption that may not hold. The study gave a list of 150 to 200 TCR beta chains associated with cytomegalovirus. Compared with equally common non-associated chains, HLA-associated TCR beta chains in a later analysis were more clonally expanded and had lower generation probabilities. Several of the top co-occurrence clusters appeared to be linked to parvovirus B19, influenza, CMV and Epstein-Barr virus, according to a later analysis. In a later genetic analysis, fewer N-insertions in productive TCRs were reported among donors in an Asian-associated ancestry cluster than the approximately 710-donor mean. Linkage disequilibrium might explain the correlated functional status among segregating V segments, but an unknown experimental factor could not be excluded. Because some donors lacked HLA typing at each locus, the association tests relied only on the typed subset. In an earlier analysis of approximately 590 of the donors, most TCR beta V segments were observed in productive rearrangements about 87% or about 30% of the time, broadly matching IMGT annotations. A later analysis found that TCR association rates varied across HLA loci, with DRB1 alleles showing the most associated TCRs and HLA-C alleles the fewest. A further reported finding was that TCR beta sequences accurately predicted the HLA-A and HLA-B alleles for most subjects in the first cohort. Only TCR beta chains were sequenced in this cohort, and the absence of alpha or paired-chain data limited detectable features. When HLA alleles, especially DR and DQ, strongly co-occurred, attributing TCR associations to individual alleles was difficult. In both the original and validation cohorts, the classifier was reported to diagnose cytomegalovirus status with high specificity and sensitivity. According to the authors, the approach could potentially be generalized to other disease states and immunological phenotypes. Because counts were too low, some 17 rarely observed V segments, including chromosome 9 orphons, were left out of the earlier analysis of some 640 of the donors. A later analysis found that most CMV-associated TCR beta chains appeared HLA-restricted, with HLA associations seemingly driven largely by CMV exposure. A cluster of highly shared sequence variants was judged likely to represent a technical artifact of the sequencing pipeline. Some IMGT-functional V segments, including TRBV6-2 and TRBV6-3, could not be told apart with the 87-base-pair reads, so those segments were excluded. At a false discovery rate of 0.05, a later analysis linked 16,951 TCR beta sequences to specific HLA alleles. Most TCR sequences were seen in very few donors, while some public TCRs were found in many individuals.

The library was generated by the immunoSEQ multiplex PCR assay. The multiplex PCR relied on a mix of 60 forward primers for TCR Vbeta segments and 13 reverse primers for TCR Jbeta segments. The CDR3 region of rearranged TCR beta genes was amplified from genomic DNA with a multiplex PCR assay. Amplified TCR beta libraries were sequenced as 87-base-pair reads on the Illumina HiSeq System. In the source study's methods: Across the 500 to 850 repertoires, a later analysis counted roughly 84 million unique TCR beta chains, 9 million to 14 million of which were shared by at least two donors. Raw reads were error-corrected and collapsed into unique sequences with a nearest-neighbor algorithm that merged closely related sequences to remove PCR and sequencing errors. Alignment of CDR3 sequences to IMGT reference sequences was used to assign V, D and J gene segments. Each retained sequence needed at least a six-nucleotide match to both a V gene segment and a J gene segment. Rearrangements were called productive when the CDR3 lacked stop codons and stayed in frame with V and J; all others were non-productive. CDR3 was defined according to IMGT convention as the region running from the second conserved V-encoded cysteine to the conserved J-encoded phenylalanine. The earlier analysis of 500 to 600 of the donors excluded sequences that lacked an unambiguous match to a single V gene segment. An earlier analysis of a few hundred of the donors called V segments functional above 56.7% productive rearrangements and segregating when the between-donor standard deviation exceeded 5%. A statistical classification framework was developed to diagnose cytomegalovirus status using the catalog of TCR beta chain sequences. V and J gene assignment, in a later analysis, came from comparing TCR nucleotide sequences with IMGT/GENE-DB human TR gene sequences. The TCRdist pipeline was used in a later analysis to assign CDR3 sequences and most-parsimonious VDJ recombination scenarios. A later analysis defined each TCR beta chain by its CDR3 amino acid sequence plus V-gene family, and excluded reads lacking a unique V-gene family. In a later analysis, 550 to 650 highly shared, low-generation-probability nucleotide sequences were removed to address suspected cross-contamination and a sequencing artifact. For each public chain, a later analysis derived a clonal expansion index from normalized ranks of inferred template counts within each repertoire. Generation probabilities in a later analysis came from a VDJ recombination model fitted to out-of-frame rearrangements, and those results were checked against IGoR. In a later analysis, TCR-TCR, TCR-HLA and TCR-CMV co-occurrence was scored with hypergeometric tests, and a repertoire-size bias correction was applied to TCR pairs. In a later analysis, false discovery rates were estimated by permuting HLA or CMV assignments 20 times. In a later analysis, co-occurring TCRs were grouped using DBSCAN, with TCRdist sequence similarity added in when clustering inside HLA-allele-positive subsets. For co-occurrence clustering, repertoires with fewer than 30,000 or more than 120,000 public chains were excluded, along with several repertoires with anomalous nucleotide sharing. TCRdb stores this immuneACCESS table with in-frame sequences only. Part of the clones is absent; in the studies checked, under half of the shortfall reflects unresolved V genes, and no reason is known for the rest. D and trimming come from the DNA, and the V and J calls and clone size come from that table. This sample is represented by about 130,000 clones; approximately 89% of them were singletons. Under 7.5% of the sample is taken by the ten largest.

The cohort was made up of approximately 670 healthy bone marrow donors. At the time of sampling, all cohort members were nominally healthy, though unrecorded immune exposures were likely present. The donor tested CMV seropositive and was one of the 289 seropositive cohort members. Every donor gave a peripheral blood sample, and the peripheral blood mononuclear cells from that sample were used for TCR beta sequencing. Genomic DNA was extracted from the blood cell samples with the Qiagen DNeasy Blood Extraction Kit. Source material: PBMCs. The chain was built from TRBV7-3 and TRBJ2-1, with TRBD1 tentatively as D gene (6 bases match). This TCR was sampled from a woman in her twenties or thirties in good health and CMV-seropositive. The DNA sequence is TGTGCCAGCAGCGCAACAGGGAGCTCCTACAATGAGCAGTTCTTC. Translation gives CASSATGSSYNEQFF.